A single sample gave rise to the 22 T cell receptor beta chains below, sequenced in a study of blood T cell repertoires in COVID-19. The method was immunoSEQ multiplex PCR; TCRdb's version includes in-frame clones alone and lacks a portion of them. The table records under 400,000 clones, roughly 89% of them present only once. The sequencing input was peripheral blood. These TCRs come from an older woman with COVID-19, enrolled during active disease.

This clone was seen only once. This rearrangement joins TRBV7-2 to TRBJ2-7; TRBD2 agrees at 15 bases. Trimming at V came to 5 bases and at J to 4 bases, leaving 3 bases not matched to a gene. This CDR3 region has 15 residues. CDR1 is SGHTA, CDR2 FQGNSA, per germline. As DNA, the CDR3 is TGTGCCAGCAGCCGGGGACTAGCGGGGGGATACGAGCAGTACTTC. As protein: CASSRGLAGGYEQYF.

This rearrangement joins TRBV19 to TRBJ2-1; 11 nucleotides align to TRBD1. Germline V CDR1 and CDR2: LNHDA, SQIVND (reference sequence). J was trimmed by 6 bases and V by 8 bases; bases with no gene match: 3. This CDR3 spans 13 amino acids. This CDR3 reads CASGTGGGNEQFF. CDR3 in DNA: TGTGCCAGTGGGACAGGGGGGGGCAATGAGCAGTTCTTC.

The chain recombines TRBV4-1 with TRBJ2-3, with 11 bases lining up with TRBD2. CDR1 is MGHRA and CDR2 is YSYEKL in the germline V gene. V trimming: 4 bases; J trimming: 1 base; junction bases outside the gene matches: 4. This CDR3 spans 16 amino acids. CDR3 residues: CASSRMTSGGTDTQYF. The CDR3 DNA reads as TGCGCCAGCAGCCGGATGACTAGCGGGGGCACAGATACGCAGTATTTT.

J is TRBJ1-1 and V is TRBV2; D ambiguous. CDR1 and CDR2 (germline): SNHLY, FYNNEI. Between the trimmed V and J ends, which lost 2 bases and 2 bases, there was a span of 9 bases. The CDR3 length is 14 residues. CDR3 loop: CASSEWRANTEAFF. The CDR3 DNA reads TGTGCCAGCAGTGAATGGCGGGCTAACACTGAAGCTTTCTTT.

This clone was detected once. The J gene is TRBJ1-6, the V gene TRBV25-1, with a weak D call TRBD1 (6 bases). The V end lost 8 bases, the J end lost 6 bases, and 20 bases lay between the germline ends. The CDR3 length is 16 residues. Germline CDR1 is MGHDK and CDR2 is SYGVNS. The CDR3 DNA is TGTGCCAGCGTGGGAGACAGGTTGGGTCTTAATTCACCCCTCCACTTT. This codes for CASVGDRLGLNSPLHF.

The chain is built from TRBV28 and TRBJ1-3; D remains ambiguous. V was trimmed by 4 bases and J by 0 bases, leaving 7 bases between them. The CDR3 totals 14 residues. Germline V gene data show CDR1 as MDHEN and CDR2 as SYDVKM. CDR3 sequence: CASSWPNSGNTIYF. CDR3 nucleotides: TGTGCCAGCAGTTGGCCCAACTCTGGAAACACCATATATTTT.

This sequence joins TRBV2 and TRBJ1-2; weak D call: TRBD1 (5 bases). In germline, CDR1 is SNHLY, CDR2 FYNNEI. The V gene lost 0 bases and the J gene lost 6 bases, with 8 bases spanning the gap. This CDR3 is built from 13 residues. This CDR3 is CASSEAWGDGYTF. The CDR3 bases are TGTGCCAGCAGTGAAGCATGGGGCGATGGCTACACCTTC.

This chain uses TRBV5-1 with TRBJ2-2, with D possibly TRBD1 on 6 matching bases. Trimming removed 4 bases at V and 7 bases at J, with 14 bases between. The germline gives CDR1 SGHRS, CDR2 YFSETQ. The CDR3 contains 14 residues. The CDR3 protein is CASSTQQGIGELFF. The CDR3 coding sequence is TGCGCCAGCAGCACCCAACAGGGAATCGGGGAGCTGTTTTTT.

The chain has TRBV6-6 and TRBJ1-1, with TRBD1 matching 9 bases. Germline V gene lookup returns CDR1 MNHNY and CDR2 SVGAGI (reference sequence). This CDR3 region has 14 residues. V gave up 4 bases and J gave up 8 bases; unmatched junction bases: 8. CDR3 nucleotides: TGTGCCAGCAGTTCCTCGGGACAGGGATTAGAAGCTTTCTTT. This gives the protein CASSSSGQGLEAFF.

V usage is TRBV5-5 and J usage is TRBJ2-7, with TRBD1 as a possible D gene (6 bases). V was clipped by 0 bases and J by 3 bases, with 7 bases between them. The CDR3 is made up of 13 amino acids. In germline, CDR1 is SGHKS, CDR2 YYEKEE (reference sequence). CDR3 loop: CASSLGGLYEQYF. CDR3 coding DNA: TGTGCCAGCAGCTTGGGGGGGCTCTACGAGCAGTACTTC.

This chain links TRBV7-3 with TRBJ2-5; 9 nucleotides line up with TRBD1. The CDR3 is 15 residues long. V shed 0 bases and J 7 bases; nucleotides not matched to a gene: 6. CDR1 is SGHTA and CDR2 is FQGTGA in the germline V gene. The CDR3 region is CASSLTGGQGTTQYF. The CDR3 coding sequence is TGTGCCAGCAGCTTAACGGGGGGACAGGGTACGACCCAGTACTTC.

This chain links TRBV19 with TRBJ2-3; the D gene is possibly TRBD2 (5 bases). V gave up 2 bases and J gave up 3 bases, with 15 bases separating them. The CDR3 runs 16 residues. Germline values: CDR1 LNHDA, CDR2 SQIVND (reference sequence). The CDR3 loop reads CASSILGERVTDTQYF. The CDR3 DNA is TGTGCCAGTAGTATACTGGGAGAGAGGGTTACAGATACGCAGTATTTT.

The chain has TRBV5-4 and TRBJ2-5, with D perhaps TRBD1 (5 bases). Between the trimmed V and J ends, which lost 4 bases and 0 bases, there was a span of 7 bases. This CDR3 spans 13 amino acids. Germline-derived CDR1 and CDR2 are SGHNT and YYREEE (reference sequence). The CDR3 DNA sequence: TGTGCCAGCAGCACAGGAGACCAAGAGACCCAGTACTTC. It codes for CASSTGDQETQYF.

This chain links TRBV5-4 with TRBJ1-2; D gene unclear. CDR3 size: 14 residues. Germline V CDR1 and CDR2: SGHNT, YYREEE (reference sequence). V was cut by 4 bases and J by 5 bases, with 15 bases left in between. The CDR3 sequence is CASSPVRTSYGYTF. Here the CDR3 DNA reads TGTGCCAGCAGCCCTGTCCGGACTTCATATGGCTACACCTTC.

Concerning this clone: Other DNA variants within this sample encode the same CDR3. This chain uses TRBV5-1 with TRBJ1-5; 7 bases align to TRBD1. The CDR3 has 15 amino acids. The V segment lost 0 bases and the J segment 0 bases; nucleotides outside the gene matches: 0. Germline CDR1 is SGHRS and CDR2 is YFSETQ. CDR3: CASSLGTGSNQPQHF. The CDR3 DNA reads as TGCGCCAGCAGCTTGGGGACAGGTAGCAATCAGCCCCAGCATTTT.

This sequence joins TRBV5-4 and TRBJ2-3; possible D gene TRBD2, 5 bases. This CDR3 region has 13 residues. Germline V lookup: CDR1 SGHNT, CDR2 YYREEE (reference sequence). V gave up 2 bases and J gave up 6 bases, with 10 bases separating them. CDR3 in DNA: TGTGCCAGCAGCTTTGCCGGGGAGGATACGCAGTATTTT. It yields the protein CASSFAGEDTQYF.

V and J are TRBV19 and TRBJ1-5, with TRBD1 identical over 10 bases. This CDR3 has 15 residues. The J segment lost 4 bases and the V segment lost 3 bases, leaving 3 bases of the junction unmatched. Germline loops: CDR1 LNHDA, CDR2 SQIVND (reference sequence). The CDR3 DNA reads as TGTGCCAGTAGTATGGGACAGGGGCGGAATCAGCCCCAGCATTTT. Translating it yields CASSMGQGRNQPQHF.

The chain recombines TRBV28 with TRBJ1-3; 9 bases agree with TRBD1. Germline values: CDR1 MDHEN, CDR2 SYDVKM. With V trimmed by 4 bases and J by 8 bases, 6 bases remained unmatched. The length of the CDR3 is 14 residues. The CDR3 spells CASSSVDRGDTIYF. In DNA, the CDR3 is TGTGCCAGCAGTTCCGTGGACAGGGGAGACACCATATATTTT.

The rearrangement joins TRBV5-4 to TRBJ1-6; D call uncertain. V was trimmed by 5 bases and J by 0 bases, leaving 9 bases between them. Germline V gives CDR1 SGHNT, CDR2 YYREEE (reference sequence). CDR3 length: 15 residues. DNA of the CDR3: TGTGCCAGCAGTATCTCGAGCTCCTATAATTCACCCCTCCACTTT. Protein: CASSISSSYNSPLHF.

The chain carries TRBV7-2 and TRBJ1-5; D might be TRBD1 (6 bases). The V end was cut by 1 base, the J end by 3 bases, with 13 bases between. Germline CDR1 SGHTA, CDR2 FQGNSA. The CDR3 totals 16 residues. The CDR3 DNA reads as TGTGCCAGCAGCTTAGGAAGGGCAGGGGTCAATCAGCCCCAGCATTTT. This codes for CASSLGRAGVNQPQHF.

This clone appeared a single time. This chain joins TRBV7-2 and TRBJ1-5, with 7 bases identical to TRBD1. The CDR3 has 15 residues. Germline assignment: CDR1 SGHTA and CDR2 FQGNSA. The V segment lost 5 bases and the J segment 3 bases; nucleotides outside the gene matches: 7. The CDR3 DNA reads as TGTGCCAGCAGCCCTTCGGGACAGCTCAATCAGCCCCAGCATTTT. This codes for CASSPSGQLNQPQHF.

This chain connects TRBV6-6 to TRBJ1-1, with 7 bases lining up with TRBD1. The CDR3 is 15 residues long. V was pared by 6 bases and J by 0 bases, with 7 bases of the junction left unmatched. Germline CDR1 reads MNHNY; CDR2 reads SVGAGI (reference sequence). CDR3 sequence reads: CASRGQKALNTEAFF. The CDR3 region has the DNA TGTGCCAGCAGGGGACAGAAGGCCTTGAACACTGAAGCTTTCTTT.